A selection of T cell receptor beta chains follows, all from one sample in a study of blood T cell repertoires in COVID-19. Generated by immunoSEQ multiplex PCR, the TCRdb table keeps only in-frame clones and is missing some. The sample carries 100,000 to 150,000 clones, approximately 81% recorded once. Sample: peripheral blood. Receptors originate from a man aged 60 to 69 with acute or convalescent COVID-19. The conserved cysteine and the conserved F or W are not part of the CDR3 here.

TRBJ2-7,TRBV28,ASSPRGAIPYEQY
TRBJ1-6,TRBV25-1,ASSAGGQGAGNSPLH
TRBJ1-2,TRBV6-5,ASRNSGQNYGYT
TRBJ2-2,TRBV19,ASNRAPTGELF
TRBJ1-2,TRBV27,ASSPQLRAAYGYT
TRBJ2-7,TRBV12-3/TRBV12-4,ASGTISYEQY
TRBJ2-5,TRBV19,ASSMEWDREDDQY
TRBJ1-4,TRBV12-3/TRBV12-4,ASRGQGREKLF
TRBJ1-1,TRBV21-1,APTPGQGASYAEAF
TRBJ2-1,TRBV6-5,ASSLFSYNEQF
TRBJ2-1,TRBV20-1,SASRLAGYNEQF
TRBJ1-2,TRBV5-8,ASSFGQGDGYT
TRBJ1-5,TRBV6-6,ASSVGGLQPQH
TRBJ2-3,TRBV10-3,AISVPPLAGGNTDTQY